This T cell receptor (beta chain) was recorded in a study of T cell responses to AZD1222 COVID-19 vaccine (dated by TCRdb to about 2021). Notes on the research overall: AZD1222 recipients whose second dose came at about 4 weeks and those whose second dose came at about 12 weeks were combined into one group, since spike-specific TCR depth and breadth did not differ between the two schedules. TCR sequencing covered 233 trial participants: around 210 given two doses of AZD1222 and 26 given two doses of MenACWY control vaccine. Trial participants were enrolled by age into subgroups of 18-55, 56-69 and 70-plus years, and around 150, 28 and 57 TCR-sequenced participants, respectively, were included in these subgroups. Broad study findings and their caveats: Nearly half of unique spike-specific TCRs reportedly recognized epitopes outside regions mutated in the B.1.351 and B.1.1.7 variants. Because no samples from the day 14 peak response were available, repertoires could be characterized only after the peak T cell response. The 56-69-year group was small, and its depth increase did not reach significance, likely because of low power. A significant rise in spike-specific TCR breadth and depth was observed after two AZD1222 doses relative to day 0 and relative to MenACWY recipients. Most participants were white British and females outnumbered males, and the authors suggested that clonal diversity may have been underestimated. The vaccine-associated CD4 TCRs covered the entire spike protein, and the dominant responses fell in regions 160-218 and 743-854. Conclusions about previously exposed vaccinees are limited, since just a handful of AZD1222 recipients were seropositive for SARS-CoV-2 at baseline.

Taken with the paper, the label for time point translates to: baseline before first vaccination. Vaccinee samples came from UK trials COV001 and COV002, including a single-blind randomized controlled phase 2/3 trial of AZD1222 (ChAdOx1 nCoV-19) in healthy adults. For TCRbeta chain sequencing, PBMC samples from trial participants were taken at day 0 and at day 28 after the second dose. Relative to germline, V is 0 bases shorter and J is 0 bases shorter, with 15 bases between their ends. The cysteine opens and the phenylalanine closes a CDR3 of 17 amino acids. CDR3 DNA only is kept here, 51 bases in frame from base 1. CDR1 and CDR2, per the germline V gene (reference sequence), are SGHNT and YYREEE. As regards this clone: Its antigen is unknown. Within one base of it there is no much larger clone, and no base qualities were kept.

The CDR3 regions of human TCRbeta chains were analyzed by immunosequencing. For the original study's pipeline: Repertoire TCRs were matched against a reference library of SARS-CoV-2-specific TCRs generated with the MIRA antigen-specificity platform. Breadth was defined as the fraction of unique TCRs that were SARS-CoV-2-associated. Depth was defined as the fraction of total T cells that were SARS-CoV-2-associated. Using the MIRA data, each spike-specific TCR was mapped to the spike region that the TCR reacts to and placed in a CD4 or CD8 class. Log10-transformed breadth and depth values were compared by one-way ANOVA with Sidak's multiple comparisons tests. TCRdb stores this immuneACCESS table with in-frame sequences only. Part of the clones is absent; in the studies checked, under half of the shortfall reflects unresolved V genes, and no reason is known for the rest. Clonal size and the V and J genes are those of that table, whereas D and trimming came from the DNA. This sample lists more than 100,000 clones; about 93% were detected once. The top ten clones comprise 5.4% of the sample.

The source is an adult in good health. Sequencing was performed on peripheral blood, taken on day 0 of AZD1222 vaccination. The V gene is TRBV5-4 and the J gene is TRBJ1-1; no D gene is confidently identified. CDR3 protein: CASSLGGRTSMNTEAFF. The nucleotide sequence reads TGTGCCAGCAGCTTGGGAGGACGGACCTCCATGAACACTGAAGCTTTCTTT.